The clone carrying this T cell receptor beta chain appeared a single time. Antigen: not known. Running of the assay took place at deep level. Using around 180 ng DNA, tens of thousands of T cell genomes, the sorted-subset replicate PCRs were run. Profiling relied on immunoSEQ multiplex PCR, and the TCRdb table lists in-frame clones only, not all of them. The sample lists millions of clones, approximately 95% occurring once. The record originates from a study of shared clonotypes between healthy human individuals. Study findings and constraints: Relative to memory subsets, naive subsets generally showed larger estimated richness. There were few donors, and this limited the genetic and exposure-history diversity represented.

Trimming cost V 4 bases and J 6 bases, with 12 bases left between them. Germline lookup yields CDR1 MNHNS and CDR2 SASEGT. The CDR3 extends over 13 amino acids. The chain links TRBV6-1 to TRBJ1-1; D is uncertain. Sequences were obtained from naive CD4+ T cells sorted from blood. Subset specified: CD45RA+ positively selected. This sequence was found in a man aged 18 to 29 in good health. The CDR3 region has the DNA TGTGCCAGCAGTGGGGTGCCGGGATCTGAAGCTTTCTTT. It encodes CASSGVPGSEAFF.